Each of the 15 T cell receptor beta chains below was sequenced from the same sample in a study of beta chain features in type 1 diabetes. Study-wide results and caveats: Among patients with Type 1 diabetes, TCRB CDR3s were moderately but significantly shorter in every one of the four CD4+ subsets.

The isolated RNA, all of it, was reverse transcribed, so expressed TCRB transcripts were what got sequenced. Only in-frame clones appear in the TCRdb table, and some are missing; sequencing was by immunoSEQ multiplex PCR. The repertoire includes around 250,000 clones, approximately 15% of them detected once, and 0.015% to 0.02% sits in the top ten. These receptors have no known antigen. The sample was naive CD4+ T cells from blood. These TCRs come from a man aged 25 to 40 with type 1 diabetes.

V gene TRBV23-1 combines with J gene TRBJ1-2; TRBD1 might be the D (5 bases). TRBV23-1 is sorted into the ORF group, with uncertain function. Trimming cost V 1 base and J 3 bases, with 15 bases left between them. CDR3 size: 16 residues. The CDR3 sequence is CASSQWGGDCYYGYTF. CDR3 sequence (DNA): TGCGCCAGCAGTCAATGGGGGGGGGACTGCTACTATGGCTACACCTTC.

This clone was detected only a few times. V gene TRBV19 combines with J gene TRBJ2-1; 7 nucleotides agree with TRBD2. This CDR3 is built from 15 residues. Looked up from germline, CDR1 is LNHDA and CDR2 is SQIVND (reference sequence). V gave up 4 bases and J gave up 8 bases; unmatched junction bases: 11. CDR3 coding DNA: TGTGCCAGTAGTAGCCAGCGGGGTTCTTACGATGAGCAGTTCTTC. Protein product: CASSSQRGSYDEQFF. Full variable domain (rest looked up from reference TRBV19 and TRBJ2-1): DGGITQSPKYLFRKEGQNVTLSCEQNLNHDAMYWYRQDPGQGLRLIYYSQIVNDFQKGDIAEGYSVSREKKESFPLTVTSAQKNPTAFYLCASSSQRGSYDEQFFGPGTRLTVL.

This clone was seen only a few times. The CDR3, as DNA: TGTGCCAGCAGTGCCGGACATATTAATGAAAAACTGTTTTTT. Amino acid sequence: CASSAGHINEKLFF. The V gene is TRBV28, the J gene TRBJ1-4, with a tentative D call TRBD1 (5 bases). Germline V gives CDR1 MDHEN, CDR2 SYDVKM. This CDR3 contains 14 residues. Trimming left V 5 bases short and J 4 bases short, with 11 bases between.

The rearrangement joins TRBV21-1 to TRBJ1-5. TRBV21-1 is tagged as a pseudogene. The CDR3 is made up of 16 amino acids. The CDR3 sequence is CASSPRGPGENQPQHF. CDR3 nucleotide sequence: TGTGCCAGCAGCCCGCGGGGGCCGGGGGAAAATCAGCCCCAGCATTTT.

The table lists this clone with a few counts. The chain employs TRBV6-5 and TRBJ1-1; D is unresolved. The V end lost 4 bases, the J end lost 3 bases, and 9 bases lay between the germline ends. Germline CDR1 reads MNHEY; CDR2 reads SVGAGI. The CDR3 is 13 residues long. The CDR3 nucleotides read TGTGCCAGCAGTTTCGACACCTACACTGAAGCTTTCTTT. Protein sequence: CASSFDTYTEAFF.

This clone was seen a few times. The rearrangement links TRBV19 to TRBJ2-5; D possibly corresponds to TRBD1 (6 bases). Trimming cost V 1 base and J 3 bases, with 12 bases left between them. Germline V gene sequence: CDR1 LNHDA, CDR2 SQIVND (reference sequence). This CDR3 has 15 amino acids. The CDR3 sequence is CASSIGWTVKETQYF. CDR3 sequence (DNA): TGTGCCAGTAGTATAGGGTGGACAGTGAAAGAGACCCAGTACTTC.

There are a few counts of this clone. The chain recombines TRBV30 with TRBJ1-2; possibly TRBD1 for D (5 bases). The CDR3 totals 14 residues. Germline CDR1 is GTSNPN and CDR2 is SVGIG (reference sequence). V was shortened by 3 bases and J by 2 bases, with 13 bases between the two germline ends. The CDR3 nucleotides are TGTGCCTGGAGGCGGGAGGGGAGAAACTATGGCTACACCTTC. Translated: CAWRREGRNYGYTF.

This clone has more than one count but fewer than ten. This chain uses TRBV6-5 with TRBJ1-2; D might be TRBD1 (5 bases). CDR3 length: 14 residues. V was pared by 10 bases and J by 4 bases, with 19 bases between. Germline assignment: CDR1 MNHEY and CDR2 SVGAGI. For the CDR3, the DNA is TGTGCCACCTCACCTTCGGGCAGGGCCTATGGCTACACCTTC. Translation gives CATSPSGRAYGYTF.

The sample holds a few counts of this clone. The rearrangement uses TRBV6-5 and TRBJ1-1, with D unclear. Germline assignment: CDR1 MNHEY and CDR2 SVGAGI. This CDR3 has 14 residues. Trimming shortened V by 4 bases and J by 1 base, and 10 bases separated the two germline ends. In DNA, the CDR3 is TGTGCCAGCAGTTCCCTTCATAGGAACACTGAAGCTTTCTTT. Encoded protein: CASSSLHRNTEAFF.

This clone was counted a few times. The V and J genes are TRBV7-9 and TRBJ2-5; 11 bases agree with TRBD1. The CDR3 loop spans 16 amino acids. Germline values: CDR1 SEHNR, CDR2 FQNEAQ (reference sequence). The V gene end was trimmed by 1 base and the J gene end by 2 bases; junction bases not matched to a gene: 3. The CDR3 DNA follows: TGTGCCAGCAGCTTAGGGGACAGGGGGTCTCAAGAGACCCAGTACTTC. Its protein is CASSLGDRGSQETQYF.

V is TRBV5-1 and J is TRBJ1-1, with no clear D. Per the germline V gene, CDR1 is SGHRS and CDR2 is YFSETQ. CDR3 length equals 14 residues. V was pared by 3 bases and J by 1 base, with 10 bases between. CDR3 residues: CASSSTSQNTEAFF. In DNA, the CDR3 is TGCGCCAGCAGCTCCACTTCTCAGAACACTGAAGCTTTCTTT. The complete variable domain, with remaining parts taken from reference TRBV5-1 and TRBJ1-1, reads KAGVTQTPRYLIKTRGQQVTLSCSPISGHRSVSWYQQTPGQGLQFLFEYFSETQRNKGNFPGRFSGRQFSNSRSEMNVSTLELGDSALYLCASSSTSQNTEAFFGQGTRLTVV.

The gene calls are TRBV30 and TRBJ2-5; 8 bases fit TRBD2. Germline V gene sequence: CDR1 GTSNPN, CDR2 SVGIG (reference sequence). The CDR3 loop spans 13 amino acids. Trimming removed 1 base from V and 9 bases from J; junction bases left unmatched: 7. This CDR3 is CAWSEAGEGPQYF. In nucleotides, the CDR3 is TGTGCCTGGAGTGAAGCGGGAGAAGGTCCCCAGTACTTC.

This rearrangement joins TRBV11-2 to TRBJ1-3; D may be TRBD1 (6 bases). V was pared by 5 bases and J by 0 bases, with 14 bases between. This CDR3 spans 16 amino acids. Per germline, CDR1 SGHAT and CDR2 FQNNGV. The CDR3 coding sequence is TGTGCCAGCAGCCACCGTGACAGGAGCTCTGGAAACACCATATATTTT. Translated: CASSHRDRSSGNTIYF. Filled out from reference TRBV11-2 and TRBJ1-3, the complete variable domain reads EAGVAQSPRYKIIEKRQSVAFWCNPISGHATLYWYQQILGQGPKLLIQFQNNGVVDDSQLPKDRFSAERLKGVDSTLKIQPAKLEDSAVYLCASSHRDRSSGNTIYFGEGSWLTVV.

This chain joins TRBV7-2 and TRBJ2-1; D call uncertain. V lost 1 base, J lost 0 bases, and 7 bases lay in between. The CDR3 has 15 amino acids. From germline, CDR1 is SGHTA and CDR2 FQGNSA. Here the CDR3 reads CASSLGASSYNEQFF. The CDR3 DNA reads as TGTGCCAGCAGCTTAGGCGCGAGCTCCTACAATGAGCAGTTCTTC.

In its sample, this clone was seen a few times. This chain uses TRBV19 with TRBJ2-2; D is undetermined. The CDR3 is 16 amino acids. V was trimmed by 1 base and J by 6 bases, leaving 15 bases between them. From germline, CDR1 is LNHDA and CDR2 SQIVND (reference sequence). CDR3 sequence reads: CASSIGAEPSPGELFF. The CDR3 DNA reads as TGTGCCAGTAGTATAGGTGCAGAACCATCTCCCGGGGAGCTGTTTTTT.